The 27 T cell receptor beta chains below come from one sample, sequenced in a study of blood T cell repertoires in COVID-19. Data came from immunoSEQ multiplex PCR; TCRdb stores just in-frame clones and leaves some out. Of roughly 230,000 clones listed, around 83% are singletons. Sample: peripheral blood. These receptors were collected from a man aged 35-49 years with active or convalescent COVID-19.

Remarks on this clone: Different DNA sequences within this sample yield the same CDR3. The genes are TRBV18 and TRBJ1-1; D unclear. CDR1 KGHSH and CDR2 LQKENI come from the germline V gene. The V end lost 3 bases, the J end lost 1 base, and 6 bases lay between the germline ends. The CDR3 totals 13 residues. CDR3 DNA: TGTGCCAGCTCACCGGAGAGGAACACTGAAGCTTTCTTT. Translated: CASSPERNTEAFF.

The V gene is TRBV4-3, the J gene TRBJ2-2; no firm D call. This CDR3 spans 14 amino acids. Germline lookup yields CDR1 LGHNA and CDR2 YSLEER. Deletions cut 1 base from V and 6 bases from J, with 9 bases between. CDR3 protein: CASSQGGVAGELFF. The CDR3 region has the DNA TGCGCCAGCAGCCAAGGAGGTGTCGCCGGGGAGCTGTTTTTT.

CDR3 in DNA: TGTGCCAGCAGCCCCCCTCGACAGGGGGTGATGCAAGAGACCCAGTACTTC. This sequence encodes CASSPPRQGVMQETQYF. The chain joins TRBV5-4 to TRBJ2-5; 9 positions agree with TRBD1. This CDR3 has 17 amino acids. Germline CDR1 and CDR2: SGHNT and YYREEE (reference sequence). V shed 4 bases, J shed 2 bases, and the junction held 12 bases outside the gene matches. The whole variable domain, remainder taken from reference TRBV5-4 and TRBJ2-5, is ETGVTQSPTHLIKTRGQQVTLRCSSQSGHNTVSWYQQALGQGPQFIFQYYREEENGRGNFPPRFSGLQFPNYSSELNVNALELDDSALYLCASSPPRQGVMQETQYFGPGTRLLVL.

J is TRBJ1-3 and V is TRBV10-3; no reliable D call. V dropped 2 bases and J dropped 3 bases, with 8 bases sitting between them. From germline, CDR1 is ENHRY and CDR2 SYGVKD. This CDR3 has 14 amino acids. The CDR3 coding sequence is TGTGCCATCAGTGAGCCCGGAGATGGAAACACCATATATTTT. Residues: CAISEPGDGNTIYF.

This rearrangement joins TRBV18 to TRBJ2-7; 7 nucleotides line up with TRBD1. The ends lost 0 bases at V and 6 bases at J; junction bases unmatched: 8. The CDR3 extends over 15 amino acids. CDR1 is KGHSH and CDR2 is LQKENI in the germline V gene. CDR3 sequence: CASSPPGTALGEQYF. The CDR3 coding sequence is TGTGCCAGCTCACCACCCGGGACAGCCCTGGGCGAGCAGTACTTC. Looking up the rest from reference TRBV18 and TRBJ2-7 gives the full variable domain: NAGVMQNPRHLVRRRGQEARLRCSPMKGHSHVYWYRQLPEEGLKFMVYLQKENIIDESGMPKERFSAEFPKEGPSILRIQQVVRGDSAAYFCASSPPGTALGEQYFGPGTRLTVT.

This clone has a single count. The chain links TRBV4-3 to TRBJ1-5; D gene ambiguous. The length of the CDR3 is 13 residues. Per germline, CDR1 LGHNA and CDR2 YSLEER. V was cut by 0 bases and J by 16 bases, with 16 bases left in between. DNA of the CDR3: TGCGCCAGCAGCCAAGAGGTTGGGCGGCCGGGACATTTT. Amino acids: CASSQEVGRPGHF.

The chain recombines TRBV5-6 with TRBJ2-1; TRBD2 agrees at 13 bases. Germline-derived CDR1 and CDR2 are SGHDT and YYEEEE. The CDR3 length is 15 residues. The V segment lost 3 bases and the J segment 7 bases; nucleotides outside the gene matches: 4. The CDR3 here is CASSWGLAGSNEQFF. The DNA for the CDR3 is TGTGCCAGCAGCTGGGGACTAGCGGGAAGTAATGAGCAGTTCTTC.

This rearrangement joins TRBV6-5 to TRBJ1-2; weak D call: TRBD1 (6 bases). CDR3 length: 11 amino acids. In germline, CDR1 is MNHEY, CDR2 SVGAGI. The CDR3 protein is CGGGGSYGYTF. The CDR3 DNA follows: TGTGGGGGAGGGGGTTCCTATGGCTACACCTTC.

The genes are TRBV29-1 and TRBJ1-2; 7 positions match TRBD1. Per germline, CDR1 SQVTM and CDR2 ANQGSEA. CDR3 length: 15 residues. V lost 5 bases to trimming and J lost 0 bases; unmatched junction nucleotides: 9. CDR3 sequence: CSVTTGLEANYGYTF. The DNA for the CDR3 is TGCAGCGTTACGACAGGGTTGGAAGCTAACTATGGCTACACCTTC. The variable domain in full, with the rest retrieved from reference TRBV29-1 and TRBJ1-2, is SAVISQKPSRDICQRGTSLTIQCQVDSQVTMMFWYRQQPGQSLTLIATANQGSEATYESGFVIDKFPISRPNLTFSTLTVSNMSPEDSSIYLCSVTTGLEANYGYTFGSGTRLTVV.

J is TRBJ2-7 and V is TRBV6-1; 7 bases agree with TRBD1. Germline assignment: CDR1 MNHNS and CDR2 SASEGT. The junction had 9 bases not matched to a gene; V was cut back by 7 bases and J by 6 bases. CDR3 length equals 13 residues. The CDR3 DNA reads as TGTGCCAGCAACCTACAGGGGTTGGGCGAGCAGTACTTC. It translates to CASNLQGLGEQYF.

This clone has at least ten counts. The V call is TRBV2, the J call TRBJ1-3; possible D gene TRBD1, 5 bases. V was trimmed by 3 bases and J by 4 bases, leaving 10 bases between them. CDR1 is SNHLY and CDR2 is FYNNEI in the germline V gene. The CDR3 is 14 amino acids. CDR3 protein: CASSDGGAGNTIYF. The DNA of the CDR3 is TGTGCCAGCAGTGATGGCGGGGCAGGAAACACCATATATTTT.

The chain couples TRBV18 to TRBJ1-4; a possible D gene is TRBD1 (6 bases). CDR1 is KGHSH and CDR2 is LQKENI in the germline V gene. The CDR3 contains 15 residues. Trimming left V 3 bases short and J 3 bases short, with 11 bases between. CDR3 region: CASSPTGIPNEKLFF. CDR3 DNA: TGTGCCAGCTCACCTACAGGGATCCCTAATGAAAAACTGTTTTTT.

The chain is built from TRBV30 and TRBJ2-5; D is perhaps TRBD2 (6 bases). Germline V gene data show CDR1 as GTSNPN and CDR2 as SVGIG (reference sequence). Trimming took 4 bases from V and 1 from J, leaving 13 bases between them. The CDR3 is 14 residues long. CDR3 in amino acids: CAWNPAGPQETQYF. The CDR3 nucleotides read TGTGCCTGGAATCCAGCGGGCCCCCAAGAGACCCAGTACTTC.

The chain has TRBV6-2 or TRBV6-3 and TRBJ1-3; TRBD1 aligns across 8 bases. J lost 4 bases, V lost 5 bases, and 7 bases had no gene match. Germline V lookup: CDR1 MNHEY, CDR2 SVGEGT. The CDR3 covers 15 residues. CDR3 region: CASSRQGPGGNTIYF. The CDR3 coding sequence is TGTGCCAGCAGTCGACAGGGGCCGGGAGGAAACACCATATATTTT.

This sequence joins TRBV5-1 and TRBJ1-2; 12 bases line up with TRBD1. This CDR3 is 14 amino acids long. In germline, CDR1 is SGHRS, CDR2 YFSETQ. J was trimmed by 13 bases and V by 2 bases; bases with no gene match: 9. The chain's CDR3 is CASSFGDRGQECTF. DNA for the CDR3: TGCGCCAGCAGCTTTGGGGACAGGGGGCAGGAGTGCACCTTC.

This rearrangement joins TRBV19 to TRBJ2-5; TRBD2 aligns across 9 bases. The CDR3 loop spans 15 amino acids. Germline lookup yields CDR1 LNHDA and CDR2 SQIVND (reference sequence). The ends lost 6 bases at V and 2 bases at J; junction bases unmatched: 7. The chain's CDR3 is CASRRTSVEQETQYF. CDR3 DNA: TGTGCCAGTAGGCGGACTAGCGTAGAGCAAGAGACCCAGTACTTC.

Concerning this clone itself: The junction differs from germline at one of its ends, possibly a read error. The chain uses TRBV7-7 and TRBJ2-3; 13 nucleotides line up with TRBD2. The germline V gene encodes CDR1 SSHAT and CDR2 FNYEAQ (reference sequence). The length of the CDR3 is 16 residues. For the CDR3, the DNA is TGTGCTAGCAGCACGGGACTAGCGGGGAGCACAGATACGCAGTATTTT. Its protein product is CASSTGLAGSTDTQYF.

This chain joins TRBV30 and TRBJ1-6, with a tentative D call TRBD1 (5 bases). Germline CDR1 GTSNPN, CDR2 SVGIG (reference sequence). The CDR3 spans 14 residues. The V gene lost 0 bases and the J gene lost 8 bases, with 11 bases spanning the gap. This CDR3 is CAWSVWQGDSPLHF. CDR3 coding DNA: TGTGCCTGGAGTGTTTGGCAGGGCGATTCACCCCTCCACTTT.

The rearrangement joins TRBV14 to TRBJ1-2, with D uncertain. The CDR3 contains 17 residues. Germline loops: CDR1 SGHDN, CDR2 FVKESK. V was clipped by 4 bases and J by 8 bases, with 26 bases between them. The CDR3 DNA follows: TGTGCCAGCAGCCTCACAAGTTCTGGAGGAGGGTTGTTCGGCTACACCTTC. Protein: CASSLTSSGGGLFGYTF.

The CDR3 loop reads CASSGLAYEQYF. DNA for the CDR3: TGTGCCAGCAGCGGACTAGCCTACGAGCAGTACTTC. The chain has TRBV5-5 and TRBJ2-7, with 7 bases matching TRBD2. Germline-derived CDR1 and CDR2 are SGHKS and YYEKEE (reference sequence). The trim removed 4 bases at V and 2 bases at J, leaving 0 bases unmatched. The CDR3 contains 12 residues.

The CDR3 is CSATDVLGYTF. The CDR3 DNA sequence: TGCAGTGCCACAGACGTGCTTGGCTACACCTTC. The rearrangement links TRBV20-1 to TRBJ1-2; D unclear. V was pared by 6 bases and J by 7 bases, with 12 bases between. Germline V CDR1 and CDR2: DFQATT, SNEGSKA (reference sequence). This CDR3 comprises 11 residues.

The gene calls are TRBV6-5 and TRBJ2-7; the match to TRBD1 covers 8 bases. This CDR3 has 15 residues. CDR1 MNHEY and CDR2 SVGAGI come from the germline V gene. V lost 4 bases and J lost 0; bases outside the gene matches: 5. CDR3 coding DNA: TGTGCCAGCAGTTGGGGACAGGTCAACTCCTACGAGCAGTACTTC. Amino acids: CASSWGQVNSYEQYF.

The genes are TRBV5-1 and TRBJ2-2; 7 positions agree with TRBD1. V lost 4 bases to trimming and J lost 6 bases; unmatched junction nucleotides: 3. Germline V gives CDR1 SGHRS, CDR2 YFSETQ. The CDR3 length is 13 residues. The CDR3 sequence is CASSVQGPGELFF. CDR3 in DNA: TGCGCCAGCAGCGTACAGGGGCCCGGGGAGCTGTTTTTT.

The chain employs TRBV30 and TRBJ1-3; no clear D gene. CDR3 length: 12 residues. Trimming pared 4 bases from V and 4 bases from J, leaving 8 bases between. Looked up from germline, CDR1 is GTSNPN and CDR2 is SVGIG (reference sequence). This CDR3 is CAWTPVGNTIYF. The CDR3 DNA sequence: TGTGCCTGGACTCCAGTGGGAAACACCATATATTTT.

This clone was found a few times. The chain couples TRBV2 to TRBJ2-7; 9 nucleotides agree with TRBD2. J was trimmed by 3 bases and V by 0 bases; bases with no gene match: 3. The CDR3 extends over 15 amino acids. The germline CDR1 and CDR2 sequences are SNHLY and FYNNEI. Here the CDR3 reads CASSEAVAGVYEQYF. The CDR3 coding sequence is TGTGCCAGCAGTGAAGCGGTAGCGGGAGTCTACGAGCAGTACTTC.

The CDR3 here is CASSLVGQGWGYTF. CDR3 DNA sequence: TGTGCCAGCAGCTTAGTGGGACAGGGTTGGGGCTACACCTTC. The chain has TRBV7-9 and TRBJ1-2; TRBD1 matches at 9 bases. Germline assignment: CDR1 SEHNR and CDR2 FQNEAQ (reference sequence). Germline trimming cut 1 base from V and 8 bases from J; bases unmatched to any gene: 5. The CDR3 consists of 14 residues.

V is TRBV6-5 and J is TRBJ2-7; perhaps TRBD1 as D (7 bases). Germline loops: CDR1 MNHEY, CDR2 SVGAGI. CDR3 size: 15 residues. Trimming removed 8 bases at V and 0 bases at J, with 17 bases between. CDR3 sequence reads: CASRGTDLSSYEQYF. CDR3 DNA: TGTGCCAGCCGGGGGACAGACCTTAGCTCCTACGAGCAGTACTTC.